One sample yielded the 32 T cell receptor beta chains listed below, sequenced in a study of blood T cells in healthy people across ages. The use of a sample-barcoded 5' primer and a J-beta primer mix characterized a second PCR of roughly 7 to 11 cycles. Via MiXCR, TCRdb re-called the 5' RACE reads, giving one row per CDR3 protein. The table shows about 670,000 distinct CDR3 sequences, with 40% to 45% occurring only once. The sample consisted of blood. These receptors all stem from a man aged 80 or over in good health.

This chain joins TRBV20-1 and TRBJ2-1, with 9 bases that match TRBD2. Per germline, CDR1 DFQATT and CDR2 SNEGSKA (reference sequence). The junction had 13 bases not matched to a gene; V was cut back by 1 base and J by 6 bases. This CDR3 comprises 17 residues. CDR3 protein: CSARVVEGAGGPNEQFF. The CDR3 DNA sequence: TGCAGTGCTAGAGTAGTGGAAGGGGCGGGAGGGCCCAATGAGCAGTTCTTC.

V gene TRBV6-2 or TRBV6-3 combines with J gene TRBJ2-7; 7 bases fit TRBD1. CDR1 is MNHEY, CDR2 SVGEGT, per germline. With V trimmed by 5 bases and J by 3 bases, 7 bases remained unmatched. The CDR3 contains 14 residues. CDR3 protein: CASSLGGQIYEQYF. The CDR3 DNA is TGTGCCAGCAGTCTAGGGGGACAGATCTACGAGCAGTACTTC.

This clonotype has just a few counts. CDR3: CASSVGGAETQYF. The CDR3 coding sequence is TGTGCCAGCAGCGTAGGTGGGGCGGAGACCCAGTACTTC. The J gene is TRBJ2-5, the V gene TRBV9; the D gene is possibly TRBD1 (5 bases). V lost 0 bases and J lost 5, with 8 bases in between. Germline values: CDR1 SGDLS, CDR2 YYNGEE. The CDR3 has 13 residues. Filled out from reference TRBV9 and TRBJ2-5, the complete variable domain reads DSGVTQTPKHLITATGQRVTLRCSPRSGDLSVYWYQQSLDQGLQFLIQYYNGEERAKGNILERFSAQQFPDLHSELNLSSLELGDSALYFCASSVGGAETQYFGPGTRLLVL.

This clonotype was recorded a few times. V and J are TRBV6-6 and TRBJ2-7, with 7 bases matching TRBD1. The CDR3 loop spans 12 amino acids. Germline V gene data show CDR1 as MNHNY and CDR2 as SVGAGI (reference sequence). V lost 6 bases and J lost 5; bases outside the gene matches: 4. The CDR3 DNA reads TGTGCCAGCAGACAGGGGACGAACGAGCAGTACTTC. It translates to CASRQGTNEQYF.

At least ten counts were recorded for this clonotype. The V and J genes are TRBV29-1 and TRBJ2-3; TRBD2 matches 9 bases. V lost 5 bases to trimming and J lost 4 bases; unmatched junction nucleotides: 13. Germline V gives CDR1 SQVTM, CDR2 ANQGSEA. This CDR3 spans 16 amino acids. CDR3 in DNA: TGCAGCGTTCCAGGGGTTCCTAGCGGGAAGTCAGATACGCAGTATTTT. Protein product: CSVPGVPSGKSDTQYF.

A single count supports this clonotype. The CDR3 spells CSARVPSGIDEQFF. In DNA form, the CDR3 reads TGCAGTGCTAGAGTGCCTAGCGGGATAGATGAGCAGTTCTTC. This sequence joins TRBV20-1 and TRBJ2-1; 9 positions match TRBD2. Germline V gives CDR1 DFQATT, CDR2 SNEGSKA (reference sequence). CDR3 size: 14 residues. Trimming cost V 1 base and J 8 bases; bases outside gene matches: 6.

This rearrangement joins TRBV7-2 to TRBJ2-3; 14 positions agree with TRBD2. Germline-derived CDR1 and CDR2 are SGHTA and FQGNSA. J was trimmed by 5 bases and V by 1 base; bases with no gene match: 14. The CDR3 runs 20 residues. CDR3 nucleotides: TGTGCCAGCAGCTTAGGAGGTGCGGGACTAGCGGGAGTGAGGAAAGATACGCAGTATTTT. Translating gives CASSLGGAGLAGVRKDTQYF.

The chain recombines TRBV5-1 with TRBJ2-2; unclear D gene. The V end was cut by 4 bases, the J end by 8 bases, with 15 bases between. Germline CDR1 is SGHRS and CDR2 is YFSETQ. This CDR3 region has 14 residues. Here the CDR3 reads CASSNWAQIGELFF. The CDR3 DNA reads as TGCGCCAGCAGCAACTGGGCTCAAATTGGGGAGCTGTTTTTT.

The rearrangement joins TRBV12-3 or TRBV12-4 to TRBJ2-3; D possibly uses TRBD1 or TRBD2 (6 bases each). This CDR3 region has 14 residues. The V gene lost 10 bases and the J gene lost 0 bases, with 14 bases spanning the gap. In DNA form, the CDR3 reads TGTGCCATCCGCGGGACAACTAGCACAGATACGCAGTATTTT. Encoded protein: CAIRGTTSTDTQYF.

This clonotype was seen a single time. The chain links TRBV5-1 to TRBJ1-2; 7 bases line up with TRBD1. The CDR3 sequence is 13 residues long. The V gene end was trimmed by 6 bases and the J gene end by 7 bases; junction bases not matched to a gene: 9. Germline loops: CDR1 SGHRS, CDR2 YFSETQ. The chain's CDR3 is CASNLGQSCGYTF. The CDR3 nucleotides read TGCGCCAGCAACCTGGGACAGAGCTGTGGCTACACCTTC. Combining the CDR3 with reference TRBV5-1 and TRBJ1-2 gives the whole variable domain KAGVTQTPRYLIKTRGQQVTLSCSPISGHRSVSWYQQTPGQGLQFLFEYFSETQRNKGNFPGRFSGRQFSNSRSEMNVSTLELGDSALYLCASNLGQSCGYTFGSGTRLTVV.

The V gene is TRBV19, the J gene TRBJ2-1; 9 bases are shared with TRBD2. Unmatched junction bases numbered 2, after V lost 0 bases and J lost 2 bases. The germline gives CDR1 LNHDA, CDR2 SQIVND (reference sequence). The CDR3 contains 16 residues. The CDR3 sequence: CASSIDRTSAYNEQFF. The CDR3 coding sequence is TGTGCCAGTAGTATAGACCGGACTAGCGCCTACAATGAGCAGTTCTTC. The complete variable domain, with remaining parts taken from reference TRBV19 and TRBJ2-1, reads DGGITQSPKYLFRKEGQNVTLSCEQNLNHDAMYWYRQDPGQGLRLIYYSQIVNDFQKGDIAEGYSVSREKKESFPLTVTSAQKNPTAFYLCASSIDRTSAYNEQFFGPGTRLTVL.

Note on this clonotype: One end of the junction does not line up with germline, which may come from a read error. The CDR3 DNA sequence: TGCGCCAACAGTGAGTCTATCTTCCTAGGATTAGAGACCCAGTACTTC. It translates to CANSESIFLGLETQYF. This chain links TRBV10-2 with TRBJ2-5; no clear D. The CDR3 is made up of 16 amino acids. From germline, CDR1 is WSHSY and CDR2 SAAADI.

The chain couples TRBV7-8 to TRBJ2-1; 7 nucleotides line up with TRBD2. The CDR3 covers 13 residues. V was clipped by 5 bases and J by 10 bases; unmatched bases: 8. Germline lookup yields CDR1 SGHVS and CDR2 FQNEAQ. For the CDR3, the DNA is TGTGCCAGCAGCCCCGGGGGGACCCTAGAGCAGTTCTTC. Its protein product is CASSPGGTLEQFF. Filled out from reference TRBV7-8 and TRBJ2-1, the complete variable domain reads GAGVSQSPRYKVAKRGQDVALRCDPISGHVSLFWYQQALGQGPEFLTYFQNEAQLDKSGLPSDRFFAERPEGSVSTLKIQRTQQEDSAVYLCASSPGGTLEQFFGPGTRLTVL.

The chain is built from TRBV12-3 or TRBV12-4 and TRBJ2-1; D gene unclear. The CDR3 loop spans 13 amino acids. Trimming removed 8 bases from V and 0 bases from J, with 8 bases in between. The CDR3 sequence is CASGRSSYNEQFF. DNA of the CDR3: TGTGCCAGCGGCAGGAGCTCCTACAATGAGCAGTTCTTC.

The chain joins TRBV7-2 to TRBJ2-7; D might be TRBD1 or TRBD2, each matching 6 bases. This CDR3 region has 14 residues. Germline CDR1 SGHTA, CDR2 FQGNSA. The germline V and J ends were trimmed by 5 bases and 3 bases, with 14 bases remaining between them. CDR3 sequence: CASSSGGGIYEQYF. The CDR3 DNA reads TGTGCCAGCAGCAGCGGAGGGGGGATCTACGAGCAGTACTTC.

This chain links TRBV7-2 with TRBJ1-5; D is possibly TRBD1 (5 bases). Per germline, CDR1 SGHTA and CDR2 FQGNSA. The ends were cut back, 1 base at V and 8 bases at J, with 15 bases in the middle. This CDR3 contains 15 residues. The CDR3 sequence is CASSLVNQGIKPQHF. The CDR3 DNA follows: TGTGCCAGCAGCTTAGTTAACCAGGGTATTAAGCCCCAGCATTTT.

The rearrangement joins TRBV20-1 to TRBJ2-3; 7 nucleotides align to TRBD1. The CDR3 totals 15 residues. V lost 2 bases, J lost 3 bases, and 8 bases stayed unmatched. CDR1 and CDR2 (germline): DFQATT, SNEGSKA (reference sequence). The CDR3 reads CSARYRGMATDTQYF. DNA of the CDR3: TGCAGTGCTAGATACAGGGGAATGGCAACAGATACGCAGTATTTT.

Only a few counts were recorded for this clonotype. The gene calls are TRBV7-2 and TRBJ2-2; D is unclear. V lost 3 bases to trimming and J lost 2 bases, with 7 bases between them. The CDR3 extends over 14 amino acids. Germline V lookup: CDR1 SGHTA, CDR2 FQGNSA. The CDR3 DNA reads as TGTGCCAGCAGCTTGGTCAGTAACACCGGGGAGCTGTTTTTT. Its protein is CASSLVSNTGELFF.

J is TRBJ1-2 and V is TRBV20-1; D is unclear. V lost 2 bases, J lost 3 bases, and 13 bases lay in between. The germline CDR1 and CDR2 sequences are DFQATT and SNEGSKA (reference sequence). The CDR3 sequence is 14 residues long. CDR3 protein: CSARITGEDYGYTF. The CDR3 region has the DNA TGCAGTGCTAGAATCACCGGGGAGGACTATGGCTACACCTTC.

In its sample, this clonotype was seen many times. The chain uses TRBV6-2 or TRBV6-3 and TRBJ2-7, with D possibly matching TRBD2 (5 bases). Trimming cost V 0 bases and J 5 bases, with 11 bases left between them. Germline CDR1 is MNHEY and CDR2 is SVGEGT. This CDR3 has 14 residues. The CDR3: CASSYSIRGNEQYF. The CDR3, as DNA: TGTGCCAGCAGTTACTCGATTCGGGGTAACGAGCAGTACTTC.

This clonotype has at least ten counts. The rearrangement links TRBV12-3 or TRBV12-4 to TRBJ2-7; 8 bases are a match to TRBD2. CDR3 length: 16 residues. V was clipped by 6 bases and J by 0 bases; unmatched bases: 10. CDR3 in amino acids: CASSDPGGGRSYEQYF. In DNA, the CDR3 is TGTGCCAGCAGCGACCCGGGGGGGGGCCGCTCCTACGAGCAGTACTTC.

The rearrangement uses TRBV15 and TRBJ2-1; D is undetermined. The germline V gene has CDR1 LNHNV and CDR2 YYDKDF (reference sequence). The CDR3 runs to 14 residues. The germline V and J ends were trimmed by 3 bases and 6 bases, with 12 bases remaining between them. CDR3: CATSRDQFGNEQFF. Here the CDR3 DNA reads TGTGCCACCAGCAGGGATCAGTTTGGCAATGAGCAGTTCTTC. The whole variable domain, filled in from reference TRBV15 and TRBJ2-1, reads DAMVIQNPRYQVTQFGKPVTLSCSQTLNHNVMYWYQQKSSQAPKLLFHYYDKDFNNEADTPDNFQSRRPNTSFCFLDIRSPGLGDTAMYLCATSRDQFGNEQFFGPGTRLTVL.

This chain joins TRBV7-2 and TRBJ2-7; D may correspond to TRBD1 or TRBD2 (5 bases each). Germline CDR1 reads SGHTA; CDR2 reads FQGNSA. Between the trimmed V and J ends, which lost 5 bases and 7 bases, there was a span of 21 bases. This CDR3 comprises 15 residues. CDR3 DNA: TGTGCCAGCAGCATGGGGACGGGCCGTGGGGGTGAGCAGTACTTC. Translating it yields CASSMGTGRGGEQYF. Variable domain in full (rest from reference TRBV7-2 and TRBJ2-7): GAGVSQSPSNKVTEKGKDVELRCDPISGHTALYWYRQSLGQGLEFLIYFQGNSAPDKSGLPSDRFSAERTGGSVSTLTIQRTQQEDSAVYLCASSMGTGRGGEQYFGPGTRLTVT.

This rearrangement joins TRBV15 to TRBJ2-1; D possibly corresponds to TRBD2 (5 bases). Trimming removed 0 bases at V and 13 bases at J, with 16 bases between. CDR1 and CDR2 (germline): LNHNV, YYDKDF (reference sequence). CDR3 length: 14 residues. CDR3: CATSRDPGSETQFF. The CDR3 coding sequence is TGTGCCACCAGCAGAGATCCGGGTAGCGAGACCCAGTTCTTC. The variable domain in full, completed from reference TRBV15 and TRBJ2-1, reads DAMVIQNPRYQVTQFGKPVTLSCSQTLNHNVMYWYQQKSSQAPKLLFHYYDKDFNNEADTPDNFQSRRPNTSFCFLDIRSPGLGDTAMYLCATSRDPGSETQFFGPGTRLTVL.

Of note for this clonotype: This could be a read error, since a much larger clone is one nucleotide away. J is TRBJ2-1 and V is TRBV20-1; D gene uncertain. The J call is doubtful: the DNA matches TRBJ2-7 better. Germline assignment: CDR1 DFQATT and CDR2 SNEGSKA (reference sequence). This CDR3 is 14 amino acids long. The CDR3 nucleotides are TGCAGTGCTAGAGGGGTCACTTCATCCTCCAAGCAGTACTTC. Translated: CSARGVTSSSKQYF.

Of note for this clonotype: One junction end disagrees with the germline gene, perhaps due to a read error. This chain uses TRBV20-1 with TRBJ2-4, with D possibly matching TRBD2 (5 bases). The J call may be faulty, since TRBJ2-7 better matches the DNA end. Germline lookup yields CDR1 DFQATT and CDR2 SNEGSKA (reference sequence). This CDR3 comprises 14 residues. The CDR3 DNA is TGCAGTGCCAGAGGGCCTGTATCACCCTACGAGCAGTACTTC. Protein: CSARGPVSPYEQYF.

The chain uses TRBV9 and TRBJ2-1; 9 bases agree with TRBD1. The J call may be mistaken, given a closer DNA end match to TRBJ2-7. Germline CDR1 is SGDLS and CDR2 is YYNGEE. The CDR3 is 17 amino acids. The CDR3 region is CASSVGDRVGGVNEQYF. The CDR3 region has the DNA TGTGCCAGCAGCGTAGGGGACAGGGTCGGAGGCGTCAATGAGCAGTACTTC.

The V gene is TRBV11-3, the J gene TRBJ2-5; 7 bases agree with TRBD2. The germline V gene has CDR1 SGHNT and CDR2 YENEEA. CDR3 length: 16 residues. The V gene end was trimmed by 0 bases and the J gene end by 11 bases; junction bases not matched to a gene: 15. For the CDR3, the DNA is TGTGCCAGCAGCTTAGATAGCAGCGGGGTTTACAATGAGCAGTACTTC. This sequence encodes CASSLDSSGVYNEQYF.

The V and J genes are TRBV9 and TRBJ2-1, with 16 bases that match TRBD2. The germline V gene encodes CDR1 SGDLS and CDR2 YYNGEE. V dropped 3 bases and J dropped 2; count of bases not matched to a gene: 2. This CDR3 contains 17 residues. The CDR3: CASSGGLAGGTYNEQFF. The CDR3 DNA is TGTGCCAGCAGCGGGGGACTAGCGGGGGGGACCTACAATGAGCAGTTCTTC.

The genes are TRBV14 and TRBJ2-7, with 7 bases identical to TRBD1. The CDR3 has 13 residues. V was clipped by 5 bases and J by 3 bases; unmatched bases: 4. Germline loops: CDR1 SGHDN, CDR2 FVKESK. The CDR3 DNA sequence: TGTGCCAGCAGCAGCACAGGGGACTACGAGCAGTACTTC. Protein sequence: CASSSTGDYEQYF.

A note on this clonotype: Given the absence of the conserved phenylalanine or tryptophan at the CDR3 end, a read error is likely. This sequence joins TRBV24-1 and TRBJ2-1; TRBD2 agrees at 7 bases. The CDR3 has 15 residues. Germline lookup yields CDR1 KGHDR and CDR2 SFDVKD. With V trimmed by 5 bases and J by 6 bases, 9 bases remained unmatched. The CDR3 nucleotides are TGTGCCACCAGTGTTAAGGCGGGAGATAGCAATGAGCAGTTCTCC. Its protein product is CATSVKAGDSNEQFS.

The chain is built from TRBV3-1 and TRBJ2-7, with D uncertain. The germline V gene encodes CDR1 LGHDT and CDR2 YNNKEL (reference sequence). Trimming removed 0 bases at V and 2 bases at J, with 8 bases between. The CDR3 extends over 14 amino acids. CDR3 protein: CASSQELTPYEQYF. In DNA form, the CDR3 reads TGTGCCAGCAGCCAAGAACTAACGCCCTACGAGCAGTACTTC.